The source of this TCR beta chain is a study of PD-1 blockade in classical Hodgkin lymphoma (dated by TCRdb to between 2020 and 2021). About the investigation overall: Nivolumab dosing was 3 mg/kg intravenously every 2 weeks, continuing until either disease progression or unacceptable toxicity. To define a peripheral blood immune signature of response to PD-1 blockade in classical Hodgkin lymphoma, the study combined TCR beta sequencing with CyTOF. Findings and caveats that apply to the study as a whole: By C4D1, a significant rise was seen in CD4+ TCR diversity but not in CD8+ TCR diversity (p=0.0027 vs p=0.16), and the rise was most apparent among complete responders (p=0.02). Patients starting nivolumab less than 1 year after ASCT had lower diversity and were excluded from later analyses to avoid confounding by immune reconstitution. Trial patients with a complete response had baseline diversity similar to that of newly diagnosed patients, while partial responders and progressors had significantly lower diversity. The study covered only a single clinical trial cohort, and the causes of the repertoire differences, possibly disease activity or prior therapy, were still not defined. Baseline TCR diversity was reported to be lower in newly diagnosed patients than in healthy donors and to be lower still in relapsed/refractory patients.

The Qiagen DNeasy kit was used to extract genomic DNA both from unsorted PBMCs and from the negatively selected CD4+ and CD8+ fractions. TCR beta CDR3 regions were subjected to amplification by immunoSEQ multiplex PCR with primers that anneal to V and J segments. A synthetic immune receptor repertoire was used to minimize amplification bias, and any remaining bias was removed computationally after sequencing. The study's processing was this. Repertoire diversity was quantified as the Shannon entropy index using custom Python scripts. Unsorted, CD4+ and CD8+ repertoires were analyzed separately, except for combined analyses in which CD4+ and CD8+ sequences were merged in silico. Clonal expansion was defined as at least a 2-fold frequency increase after treatment relative to C1D1, with a pseudocount of 0.5 for undetected baseline clones. Singleton clones were defined as clones with 0 or 1 copy at C1D1, and non-singleton clones were defined as clones with 2 or more copies. Clones expanded in unsorted samples were labelled as CD4+, CD8+ or unknown by matching protein sequences in sorted samples from the same patient. Wilcoxon tests on paired samples were used to test diversity changes from C1D1 to C4D1. TCRdb mirrors the immuneACCESS table, restricted to in-frame sequences. Some clones are absent from its copies; in checked studies, under half trace to an unresolved V gene, and the reason for the others is unknown. The V and J calls and clone size are taken from that table; D and trimming were inferred from the DNA. This sample gives some 100,000 clones in total; 80% to 95% of them show up just once. The ten top clones hold less than 3% of the sample.

The time point label corresponds to: cycle 1 day 1 (C1D1), immediately before nivolumab initiation. Every trial patient had relapsed following autologous stem cell transplantation, and prior brentuximab vedotin exposure was what differed among cohorts A, B and C. The trial cohort was composed of roughly 60 patients with relapsed/refractory classical Hodgkin lymphoma, for whom complete response, partial response or progressive disease was recorded as best overall response. In the multi-cohort phase II CheckMate 205 trial, trial patients received single-agent nivolumab. An independent review committee assessed best overall response by applying the 2007 International Working Group response criteria. Trial PBMCs were obtained immediately prior to nivolumab initiation (C1D1) and on therapy at cycle 2 day 1 and cycle 4 day 1. Peripheral blood was collected in 8 mL Vacutainer Cell Preparation Tubes, from which PBMCs were isolated by centrifugation and then cryopreserved.

Concerning this clone itself: The antigen this receptor binds is unknown. Base qualities were left out, and no much larger clone turns up one base away.

The CDR3 runs 14 residues from the cysteine to the phenylalanine. The CDR3 DNA has 42 bases and is translated from base 1. Taken from the germline V gene (reference sequence), the CDR1 and CDR2 loops are MNHNY and SVGAGI. Trimming removed 6 bases from V and 3 bases from J; the gene matches leave 3 bases unexplained. This chain joins TRBV6-6 to TRBJ1-3, and 9 junction bases match TRBD1. The sequences come from peripheral blood mononuclear cells (PBMCs), collected at baseline. The sequence was obtained from a human donor with classical Hodgkin lymphoma. The DNA is TGTGCCAGCAGCCGGACAGGGGATGGAAACACCATATATTTT. Its protein reads: CASSRTGDGNTIYF.